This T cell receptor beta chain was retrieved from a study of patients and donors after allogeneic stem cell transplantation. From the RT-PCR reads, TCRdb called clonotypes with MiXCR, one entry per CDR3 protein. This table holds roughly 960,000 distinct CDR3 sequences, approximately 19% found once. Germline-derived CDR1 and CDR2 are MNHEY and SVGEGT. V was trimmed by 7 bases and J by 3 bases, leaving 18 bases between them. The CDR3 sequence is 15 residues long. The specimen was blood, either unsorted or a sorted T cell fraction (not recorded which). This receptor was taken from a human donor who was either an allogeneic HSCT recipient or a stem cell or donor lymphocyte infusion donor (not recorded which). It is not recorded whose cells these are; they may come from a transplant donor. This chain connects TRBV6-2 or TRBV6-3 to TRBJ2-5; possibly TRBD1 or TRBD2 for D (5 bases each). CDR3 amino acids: CASTRDLRGEETQYF. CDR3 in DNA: TGTGCCAGCACCCGGGACCTCCGGGGAGAAGAGACCCAGTACTTC.